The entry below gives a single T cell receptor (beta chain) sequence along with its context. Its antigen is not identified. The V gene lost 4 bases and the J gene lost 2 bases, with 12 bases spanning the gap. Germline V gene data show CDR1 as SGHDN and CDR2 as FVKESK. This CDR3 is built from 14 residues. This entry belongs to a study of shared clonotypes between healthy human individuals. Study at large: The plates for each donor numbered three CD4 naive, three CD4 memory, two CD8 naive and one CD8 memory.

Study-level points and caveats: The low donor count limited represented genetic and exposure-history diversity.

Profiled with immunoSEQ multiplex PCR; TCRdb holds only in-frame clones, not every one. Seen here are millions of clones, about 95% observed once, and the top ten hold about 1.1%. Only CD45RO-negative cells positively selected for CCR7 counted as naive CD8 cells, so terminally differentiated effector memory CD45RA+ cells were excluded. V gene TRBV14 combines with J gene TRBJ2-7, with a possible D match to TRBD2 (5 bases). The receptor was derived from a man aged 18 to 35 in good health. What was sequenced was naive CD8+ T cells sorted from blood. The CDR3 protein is CASSPHSAAYEQYF. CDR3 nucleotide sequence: TGTGCCAGCAGCCCCCATAGCGCCGCCTACGAGCAGTACTTC.